This T cell receptor beta chain was sequenced during a study of T cells in Graves' hyperthyroidism and ophthalmopathy. The study, taken as a whole, reports: The blood repertoire included most of the expanded thyroid clonotypes above 0.001.

The V end lost 0 bases, the J end lost 0 bases, and 12 bases lay between the germline ends. Germline assignment: CDR1 SGHTA and CDR2 FQGNSA. This CDR3 has 17 amino acids. This clonotype was observed many times. Its antigen is as yet unknown. The source material, RNA transcripts, was used to amplify TCR beta CDR3 regions. Carried out on the TCR CDR3, a first-round RT-PCR used the HTBI primer set. TCRdb reprocessed the multiplex PCR reads via MiXCR and lists one record per CDR3 protein. The sample lists 620,000 or so distinct CDR3 sequences, about 14% occurring once. Sequencing was done on a sample of blood. The sequence derives from a woman in her forties or fifties with Graves' ophthalmopathy. The rearrangement links TRBV7-2 to TRBJ2-1; D is possibly TRBD2 (6 bases). This CDR3 reads CASSLAIGDSSYNEQFF. Here the CDR3 DNA reads TGTGCCAGCAGCTTAGCAATCGGGGACTCCTCCTACAATGAGCAGTTCTTC. The whole variable domain, remainder taken from reference TRBV7-2 and TRBJ2-1, is GAGVSQSPSNKVTEKGKDVELRCDPISGHTALYWYRQSLGQGLEFLIYFQGNSAPDKSGLPSDRFSAERTGGSVSTLTIQRTQQEDSAVYLCASSLAIGDSSYNEQFFGPGTRLTVL.